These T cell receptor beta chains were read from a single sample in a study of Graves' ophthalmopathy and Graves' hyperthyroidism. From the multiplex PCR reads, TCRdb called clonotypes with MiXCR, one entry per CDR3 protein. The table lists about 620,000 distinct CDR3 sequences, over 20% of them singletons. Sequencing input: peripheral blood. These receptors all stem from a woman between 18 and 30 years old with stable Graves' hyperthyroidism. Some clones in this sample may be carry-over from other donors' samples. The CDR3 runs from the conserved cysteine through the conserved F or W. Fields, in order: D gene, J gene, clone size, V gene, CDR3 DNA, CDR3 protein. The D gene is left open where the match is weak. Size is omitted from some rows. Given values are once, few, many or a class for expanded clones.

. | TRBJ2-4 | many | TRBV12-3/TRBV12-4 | TGTGCCAGCAGGGGGACTGCGGAGCTAGCCAAAAACATTCAGTACTTC | CASRGTAELAKNIQYF
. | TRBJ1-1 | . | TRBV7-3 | TGTGCCAGCAGCCTCAACTTCGTGAACACTGAAGCTTTCTTT | CASSLNFVNTEAFF
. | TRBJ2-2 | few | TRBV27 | TGTGCCAGCAGTTCGGTAGGGAGGACCGGGGAGCTGTTTTTT | CASSSVGRTGELFF
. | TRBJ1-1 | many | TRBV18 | TGTGCCAGCAGTCCTCCAGGGAGGACTGAAGCTTTCTTT | CASSPPGRTEAFF
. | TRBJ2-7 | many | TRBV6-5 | TGTGCCAGCAGGTCCTCTTCAGTCCACGAGCAGTACTTC | CASRSSSVHEQYF
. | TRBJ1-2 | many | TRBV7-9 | TGTGCCAGCAGCTTAATGACAGCTTATGGCTACACCTTC | CASSLMTAYGYTF
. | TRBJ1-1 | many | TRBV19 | TGTGCCAGTAAAAGCTCCCAGGGGAACACTGAAGCTTTCTTT | CASKSSQGNTEAFF
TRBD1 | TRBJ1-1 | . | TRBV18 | TGTGCCCGCAGGACAGGGATGAACACTGAAGCTTTCTTT | CARRTGMNTEAFF
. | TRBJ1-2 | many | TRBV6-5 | TGTGCCAGCAGTTACTCGACTCAGGAGGGCTACACCTTC | CASSYSTQEGYTF
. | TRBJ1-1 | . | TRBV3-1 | TGTGCCAGCAGCCAAGAATCCTGGGCAGGGGTTTTCATGAACACTGAAGCTTTCTTT | CASSQESWAGVFMNTEAFF
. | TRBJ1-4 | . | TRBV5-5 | TGTGCCAGCAACCGGGTAGGGGGGGACGAAAAACTGTTTTTT | CASNRVGGDEKLFF
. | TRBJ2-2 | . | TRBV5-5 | TGTGCCAGCAGCCCAGGGGTTAGTAACACCGGGGAGCTGTTTTTT | CASSPGVSNTGELFF